The 27 T cell receptor beta chains listed next were all sequenced from one sample in a study of blood T cells in healthy people across ages. A second PCR of roughly 7 to 11 cycles used a sample-barcoded 5' primer and a J-beta primer mix. TCRdb ran MiXCR on the 5' RACE reads and lists one entry per CDR3 protein. Of about 800,000 distinct CDR3 sequences in the sample, around 25% were seen once. The sample also formed part of further work on T cells of mothers and their children.

Sample: blood. These receptors all come from a boy aged 5-17 years in good health.

On this clonotype itself: Compared with germline, one end of the junction differs, possibly owing to a read error. The V call is TRBV7-6, the J call TRBJ2-6; 9 positions match TRBD1. The CDR3 totals 19 residues. Looked up from germline, CDR1 is SGHVS and CDR2 is FNYEAQ. For the CDR3, the DNA is TGTGCCAGCAGCGAACCCGGGACAGGGATCCGCTCTGGGGCCAACGTCCTGACCTTC. Translation gives CASSEPGTGIRSGANVLTF. The complete variable domain, with remaining parts taken from reference TRBV7-6 and TRBJ2-6, reads GAGVSQSPRYKVTKRGQDVALRCDPISGHVSLYWYRQALGQGPEFLTYFNYEAQQDKSGLPNDRFSAERPEGSISTLTIQRTEQRDSAMYRCASSEPGTGIRSGANVLTFGAGSRLTVL.

This rearrangement joins TRBV28 to TRBJ2-1, with D tentatively TRBD1 (5 bases). The DNA end lines up better with TRBJ2-7; the J call may be wrong. Germline V gene lookup returns CDR1 MDHEN and CDR2 SYDVKM. The CDR3 contains 12 residues. The DNA for the CDR3 is TGTGCCAGCAGTTTATTTGGGGCTTGGCAGTACTTC. Translation gives CASSLFGAWQYF.

This clonotype has more than one count but fewer than ten. This chain links TRBV7-2 with TRBJ2-5, with TRBD1 matching over 9 bases. CDR1 and CDR2 (germline): SGHTA, FQGNSA. The J segment lost 5 bases and the V segment lost 5 bases, leaving 3 bases of the junction unmatched. The CDR3 has 13 amino acids. Here the CDR3 reads CASSTDRGETQYF. DNA of the CDR3: TGTGCCAGCAGCACGGACAGGGGCGAGACCCAGTACTTC.

The chain combines TRBV13 with TRBJ1-2; 10 bases agree with TRBD1. The V gene end was trimmed by 5 bases and the J gene end by 8 bases; junction bases not matched to a gene: 8. The CDR3 contains 14 residues. Looked up from germline, CDR1 is PRHDT and CDR2 is FYEKMQ (reference sequence). CDR3 region: CASSQETGGGGYTF. In DNA, the CDR3 is TGTGCCAGCAGCCAGGAGACAGGGGGCGGCGGCTACACCTTC.

This clonotype showed up just a few times. The chain joins TRBV5-1 to TRBJ2-7; D call uncertain. Looked up from germline, CDR1 is SGHRS and CDR2 is YFSETQ. CDR3 length equals 17 residues. The V and J ends lost 0 bases and 7 bases respectively, with 23 bases between them. The CDR3 DNA is TGCGCCAGCAGCTTGGCCTCTATAAAACTCGGGCCCAGGGAGCAGTACTTC. It encodes CASSLASIKLGPREQYF.

Many counts were recorded for this clonotype. The gene calls are TRBV20-1 and TRBJ2-1; 10 bases match TRBD2. CDR1 is DFQATT, CDR2 SNEGSKA, per germline (reference sequence). The CDR3 covers 14 residues. Trimming took 5 bases from V and 8 from J; bases not matched to a gene: 9. The CDR3 DNA sequence: TGCAGTGCTCAACCGGGACTAGCGACAGATGAGCAGTTCTTC. Translated, it gives CSAQPGLATDEQFF.

The chain uses TRBV29-1 and TRBJ2-7, with 7 bases matching TRBD1. In germline, CDR1 is SQVTM, CDR2 ANQGSEA. V lost 5 bases and J lost 4; bases outside the gene matches: 5. The CDR3 consists of 12 residues. The CDR3 here is CSVSTGRYEQYF. The CDR3 DNA reads as TGCAGCGTTTCGACAGGGAGATACGAGCAGTACTTC.

In its sample, this clonotype was seen a few times. The genes are TRBV18 and TRBJ2-7, with D perhaps given as TRBD1 or TRBD2 (5 bases each). The germline V gene encodes CDR1 KGHSH and CDR2 LQKENI. The CDR3 consists of 14 residues. Trimming left V 3 bases short and J 5 bases short, with 14 bases between. This chain's CDR3 is CASSPGSEGNEQYF. Here the CDR3 DNA reads TGTGCCAGCTCACCGGGGTCAGAGGGGAACGAGCAGTACTTC.

The chain employs TRBV6-6 and TRBJ2-1; TRBD1 matches 7 bases. The length of the CDR3 is 16 residues. The germline V gene has CDR1 MNHNY and CDR2 SVGAGI (reference sequence). The V and J ends lost 6 bases and 3 bases, in that order; junction bases with no gene match: 11. The DNA for the CDR3 is TGTGCCAGCAGAGCCCTAGAGGGGACAGACTACAATGAGCAGTTCTTC. Its translation: CASRALEGTDYNEQFF.

For this clonotype: At one boundary the junction diverges from the germline segment, which might be a read error. The V call is TRBV14, the J call TRBJ2-7; D unclear. Germline loops: CDR1 SGHDN, CDR2 FVKESK. CDR3 length: 14 residues. The CDR3 is CASSQGVLSYGQYF. The CDR3 nucleotides read TGTGCCAGCAGCCAAGGGGTCCTAAGCTACGGGCAGTACTTC. Variable domain in full (rest from reference TRBV14 and TRBJ2-7): EAGVTQFPSHSVIEKGQTVTLRCDPISGHDNLYWYRRVMGKEIKFLLHFVKESKQDESGMPNNRFLAERTGGTYSTLKVQPAELEDSGVYFCASSQGVLSYGQYFGPGTRLTVT.

This chain links TRBV7-8 with TRBJ2-4; a possible D gene is TRBD2 (5 bases). The germline V gene encodes CDR1 SGHVS and CDR2 FQNEAQ. There are 19 residues in the CDR3. V lost 1 base and J 0 bases, leaving 19 bases between the germline ends. CDR3 protein: CASSLEVHGETIAKNIQYF. Here the CDR3 DNA reads TGTGCCAGCAGCTTAGAGGTTCACGGGGAAACAATAGCCAAAAACATTCAGTACTTC.

The genes are TRBV7-9 and TRBJ2-3; 11 nucleotides match TRBD2. Per germline, CDR1 SEHNR and CDR2 FQNEAQ (reference sequence). Trimming at V came to 4 bases and at J to 0 bases, leaving 6 bases not matched to a gene. CDR3 length equals 17 residues. DNA for the CDR3: TGTGCCAGCAGCTCGCGGACTAGCGGGTATAGCACAGATACGCAGTATTTT. Protein sequence: CASSSRTSGYSTDTQYF.

This clonotype has only a few counts. V gene TRBV9 combines with J gene TRBJ1-6; D is ambiguous. CDR3 length: 13 residues. Germline CDR1 SGDLS, CDR2 YYNGEE. Trimming left V 1 base short and J 6 bases short, with 5 bases between. CDR3 coding DNA: TGTGCCAGCAGCGTAAGAGTTAATTCACCCCTCCACTTT. It yields the protein CASSVRVNSPLHF.

The rearrangement uses TRBV7-3 and TRBJ2-1, with TRBD2 identical over 8 bases. The ends lost 4 bases at V and 10 bases at J; junction bases unmatched: 6. The CDR3 contains 13 residues. The germline V gene has CDR1 SGHTA and CDR2 FQGTGA. In nucleotides, the CDR3 is TGTGCCAGCAGCTGGACTAGCCTCAACGAGCAGTTCTTC. Protein: CASSWTSLNEQFF. The entire variable domain, with the rest obtained from reference TRBV7-3 and TRBJ2-1, is as follows: GAGVSQTPSNKVTEKGKYVELRCDPISGHTALYWYRQSLGQGPEFLIYFQGTGAADDSGLPNDRFFAVRPEGSVSTLKIQRTERGDSAVYLCASSWTSLNEQFFGPGTRLTVL.

V is TRBV24-1 and J is TRBJ2-1; a weak D match, TRBD2 (5 bases). Germline assignment: CDR1 KGHDR and CDR2 SFDVKD. The V gene lost 5 bases and the J gene lost 9 bases, with 16 bases spanning the gap. The CDR3 has 14 residues. In nucleotides, the CDR3 is TGTGCCACCAGTGCCTTACCTCGTGAGGGTGAGCAGTTCTTC. It translates to CATSALPREGEQFF.

V is TRBV12-3 or TRBV12-4 and J is TRBJ2-5, with D uncertain. The V end lost 2 bases, the J end lost 4 bases, and 8 bases lay between the germline ends. The CDR3 has 13 amino acids. CDR3 nucleotide sequence: TGTGCCAGCAGTTTATCCCAATTAGAGACCCAGTACTTC. Translation gives CASSLSQLETQYF.

This clonotype has at least ten counts. The chain combines TRBV6-5 with TRBJ2-1; the match to TRBD2 covers 8 bases. Germline V gene lookup returns CDR1 MNHEY and CDR2 SVGAGI. This CDR3 spans 18 amino acids. The trim removed 0 bases at V and 4 bases at J, leaving 11 bases unmatched. As DNA, the CDR3 is TGTGCCAGCAGTTACTCCCCCCCCACTAGCGGAATATACAATGAGCAGTTCTTC. As protein: CASSYSPPTSGIYNEQFF.

The gene calls are TRBV29-1 and TRBJ1-2; no clear D gene. This CDR3 is built from 11 residues. Trimming pared 4 bases from V and 8 bases from J, leaving 11 bases between. Germline V gene sequence: CDR1 SQVTM, CDR2 ANQGSEA. The CDR3 loop is CSVAPGEGYTF. The CDR3 DNA reads as TGCAGCGTTGCTCCCGGGGAAGGCTACACCTTC. The whole variable domain, filled in from reference TRBV29-1 and TRBJ1-2, reads SAVISQKPSRDICQRGTSLTIQCQVDSQVTMMFWYRQQPGQSLTLIATANQGSEATYESGFVIDKFPISRPNLTFSTLTVSNMSPEDSSIYLCSVAPGEGYTFGSGTRLTVV.

The chain carries TRBV5-1 and TRBJ1-2, with D possibly being TRBD1 (5 bases). There are 14 residues in the CDR3. V lost 0 bases and J 4 bases, leaving 10 bases between the germline ends. Per germline, CDR1 SGHRS and CDR2 YFSETQ. The CDR3 DNA sequence: TGCGCCAGCAGCTTGGGGGACTGGGGCTATGGCTACACCTTC. It specifies CASSLGDWGYGYTF.

This clonotype was detected only a few times. The chain links TRBV28 to TRBJ2-3, with 7 bases fitting TRBD1. Germline values: CDR1 MDHEN, CDR2 SYDVKM. V was clipped by 6 bases and J by 0 bases; unmatched bases: 9. CDR3 length: 16 amino acids. The CDR3 DNA is TGTGCCAGCAGCAAGGACAGGTACCCTAGCACAGATACGCAGTATTTT. It encodes CASSKDRYPSTDTQYF.

The chain couples TRBV21-1 to TRBJ2-3; the table assigns TRBD1, which was not confirmed against the DNA. TRBV21-1 is an annotated pseudogene. CDR3 length equals 13 residues. The CDR3 is CASSKGGQFIRYF. The CDR3 nucleotides are TGTGCCAGCAGCAAGGGAGGACAGTTTATCAGGTATTTT.

The chain joins TRBV20-1 to TRBJ2-3; possibly TRBD2 for D (5 bases). CDR3 length equals 12 residues. Per the germline V gene, CDR1 is DFQATT and CDR2 is SNEGSKA (reference sequence). In DNA form, the CDR3 reads TGCAGCGCCCAGCAGGAGGACGATACGCAGTATTTT. Translating it yields CSAQQEDDTQYF.

This clonotype was recorded a few times. The chain employs TRBV29-1 and TRBJ2-5, with D possibly TRBD2 on 5 matching bases. Germline V CDR1 and CDR2: SQVTM, ANQGSEA. V shed 7 bases and J shed 5 bases, with 14 bases lying between them. The CDR3 is 12 amino acids. The CDR3 region is CSDSRGSETQYF. The CDR3 DNA is TGCAGCGATTCCCGGGGATCGGAGACCCAGTACTTC.

The CDR3 DNA sequence: TGTGCCAGTAGTCGGGACATCGAGGAGACCCAGTACTTC. It yields the protein CASSRDIEETQYF. The chain has TRBV19 and TRBJ2-5; D possibly corresponds to TRBD1 (6 bases). The CDR3 spans 13 residues. The germline CDR1 and CDR2 sequences are LNHDA and SQIVND (reference sequence). V lost 5 bases and J lost 5, with 12 bases in between.

V usage is TRBV28 and J usage is TRBJ1-5, with 10 positions matching TRBD1. V trimming: 4 bases; J trimming: 6 bases; junction bases outside the gene matches: 12. CDR1 is MDHEN, CDR2 SYDVKM, per germline. CDR3 length: 17 amino acids. DNA for the CDR3: TGTGCCAGCAGTTCCTCTTCGACAGGGGGCTTTGCTCAGCCCCAGCATTTT. Protein product: CASSSSSTGGFAQPQHF.

This clonotype was found a few times. The chain links TRBV6-2 or TRBV6-3 to TRBJ2-7; 7 bases match TRBD1. The CDR3 sequence is 18 residues long. V was clipped by 1 base and J by 4 bases; unmatched bases: 16. Germline values: CDR1 MNHEY, CDR2 SVGEGT. CDR3: CASSYFHGSGQHPYEQYF. CDR3 DNA sequence: TGTGCCAGCAGTTACTTCCACGGGTCGGGACAGCACCCATACGAGCAGTACTTC.

The chain joins TRBV12-3 or TRBV12-4 to TRBJ2-5; D not resolved. Trimming removed 3 bases from V and 2 bases from J, with 10 bases in between. The CDR3 consists of 14 residues. CDR3 loop: CASSFWSLQETQYF. DNA for the CDR3: TGTGCCAGCAGTTTTTGGAGCTTACAAGAGACCCAGTACTTC.